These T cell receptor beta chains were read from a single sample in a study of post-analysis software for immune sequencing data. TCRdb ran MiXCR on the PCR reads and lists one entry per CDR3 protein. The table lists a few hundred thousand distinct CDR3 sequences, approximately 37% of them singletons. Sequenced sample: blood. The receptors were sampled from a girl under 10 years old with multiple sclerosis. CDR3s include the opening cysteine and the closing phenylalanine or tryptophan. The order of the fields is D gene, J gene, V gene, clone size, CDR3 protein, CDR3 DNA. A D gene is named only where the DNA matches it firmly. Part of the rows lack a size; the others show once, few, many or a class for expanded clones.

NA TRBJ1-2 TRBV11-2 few CASSLAHNYGYTF TGTGCCAGCAGCTTAGCACACAACTATGGCTACACCTTC
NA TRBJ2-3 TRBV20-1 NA CSASSGSTDTQYF TGCAGTGCTAGTAGCGGTAGCACAGATACGCAGTATTTT
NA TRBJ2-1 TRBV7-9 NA CASRLTLANEQFF TGTGCCAGCAGATTAACGTTAGCCAATGAGCAGTTCTTC
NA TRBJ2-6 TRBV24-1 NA CATSAGANVLTF TGTGCCACCAGTGCTGGGGCCAACGTCCTGACTTTC
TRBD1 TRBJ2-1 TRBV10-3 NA CAIGTGLNEQFF TGTGCCATCGGGACAGGGCTGAATGAGCAGTTCTTC
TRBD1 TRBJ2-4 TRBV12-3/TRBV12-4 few CASSPGGANIQYF TGTGCCAGCAGCCCAGGGGGAGCGAACATTCAGTACTTC
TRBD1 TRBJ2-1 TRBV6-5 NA CAGSSPRGTDNEQFF TGTGCCGGCAGTTCACCCCGAGGGACAGACAATGAGCAGTTCTTC
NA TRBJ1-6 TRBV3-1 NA CASSLSNSPLHF TGTGCCAGCAGCCTCTCTAATTCACCCCTCCACTTT
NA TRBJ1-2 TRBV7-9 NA CASSLGLGRNDGYTF TGTGCCAGCAGCTTAGGACTGGGGCGCAACGATGGCTACACCTTC
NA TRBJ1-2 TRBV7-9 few CASSLNGQGGYRYTF TGTGCCAGCAGCTTAAATGGCCAGGGAGGATACCGCTACACCTTC
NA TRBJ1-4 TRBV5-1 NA CASTLQEGSEKLFF TGCGCCAGCACCTTACAGGAGGGTAGTGAAAAACTGTTTTTT
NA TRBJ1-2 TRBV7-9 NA CASSLERYGYTF TGTGCCAGCAGCTTAGAGAGATATGGCTACACCTTC
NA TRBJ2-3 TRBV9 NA CASSVEPSTDTQYF TGTGCCAGCAGCGTAGAACCAAGCACAGATACGCAGTATTTT
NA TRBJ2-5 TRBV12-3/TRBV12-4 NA CASSPQGFVSGRTWETQYF TGTGCCAGCAGCCCACAGGGGTTTGTGAGCGGGAGAACGTGGGAGACCCAGTACTTC
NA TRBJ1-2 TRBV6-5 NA CASSYYIYYGYTF TGTGCCAGCAGTTACTACATATACTATGGCTACACCTTC
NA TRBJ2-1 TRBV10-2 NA CASSELAVSYNEQFF TGCGCCAGCAGTGAGCTAGCAGTGTCCTACAATGAGCAGTTCTTC
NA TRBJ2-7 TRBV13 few CASSLNDEQYF TGTGCCAGCAGCTTAAATGACGAGCAGTACTTC
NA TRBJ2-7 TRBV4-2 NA CASRQYNEQYF TGTGCCAGCAGGCAGTACAATGAGCAGTACTTC
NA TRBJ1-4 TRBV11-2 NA CASSLGQTNEKLFF TGTGCCAGCAGCTTAGGGCAGACGAATGAAAAACTGTTTTTT